This T cell receptor beta chain was retrieved from a study of blood T cell repertoires in COVID-19. Across the whole study: Acute and convalescent COVID-19 specimens originated in the United States, Italy and Spain.

Produced via immunoSEQ multiplex PCR; TCRdb's table is partial and in-frame only. The sample lists 150,000 to 200,000 clones; roughly 70% were seen once. Source material: peripheral blood. This sequence was found in a woman of 80 years or more with acute or convalescent COVID-19.

CDR3 sequence: CSVTAGGAGYTF. The CDR3 DNA reads TGCAGCGTCACGGCCGGAGGAGCTGGCTACACCTTC. The chain has TRBV29-1 and TRBJ1-2; no definite D call. V lost 6 bases and J lost 7, with 15 bases in between. This CDR3 region has 12 residues. The V gene's germline CDR1 is SQVTM and CDR2 ANQGSEA.